Sequencing of this T cell receptor (beta chain) was carried out in a study of blood T cells in healthy people across ages. Background on the study: T cells yielded about one barcoded beta molecule per two cells through template switching.

This clonotype appeared a few times. Its antigen is still unknown. Combining a sample-barcoded 5' primer with a J-beta primer mix, a second PCR ran for roughly 6 to 12 cycles. The template-switch adaptor, which had 12 random nucleotides, put a tag on each cDNA molecule. MiXCR was run by TCRdb on the 5' RACE reads, yielding one entry per CDR3 protein. Among around 800,000 distinct CDR3 sequences, 44% were seen once, and the ten largest hold roughly 19%. Whole-study findings and limits: Those diversity estimates obtained from one million T cells were thought to be underestimates.

Germline assignment: CDR1 SGHKS and CDR2 YYEKEE (reference sequence). The CDR3 covers 13 residues. The sequence came from a man aged 55 to 69 in good health. The specimen sequenced was blood. The chain joins TRBV5-5 to TRBJ2-5; D is unclear. The DNA end is a closer match to TRBJ2-7, so the J assignment may be wrong. The CDR3 spells CASSWVTHYEQYF. The CDR3 bases are TGTGCCAGCAGCTGGGTCACACACTACGAGCAGTACTTC.